The present TCR beta chain was sequenced within a study of CD8+CD57+ T cells in acquired aplastic anemia (dated by TCRdb to about 2018). Describing the broader study: A mean of approximately 3 ug of DNA, ranging from 0.2 to 27.4 ug, was extracted from sorted CD4+ and CD8+ cells. A CD8+CD57+ expansion meant a frequency higher than the mean frequency seen in healthy subjects. General conclusions and limits of the study: No significant difference in CD8+ Simpson's diversity was found between patients and healthy controls (P=0.060). Fewer than 30 CD8+ CDR3 sequences were found in both patients and controls but appeared to be highly expressed in patients and within the immunodominant clones of the patients.

The patients picked for sequencing were ones in whom flow cytometry had shown an expansion of CD8+CD57+ cells. Severe acquired aplastic anemia was diagnosed in all patients according to International Study of Aplastic Anemia and Agranulocytosis and Camitta criteria. No therapy had been received by the patients at the time of blood sampling. In this study, sorted CD4+ and CD8+ T cells from the blood of healthy subjects and of severe aplastic anemia patients had their TCR repertoires deep-sequenced. Patients were enrolled in the USA under clinicaltrials.gov protocols 00001620, 01623167, 00001397, 00071045, 00081523 and 00961064. Ficoll-Paque density gradient centrifugation was used to isolate peripheral blood mononuclear cells. Before DNA was extracted, CD4+ and CD8+ T cells were sorted using either FACS or magnetic beads. In this sample, this clonotype turned up many times. The antigen this receptor binds is unknown. No base qualities exist here, and no much larger clone lies one base off it.

The CDR3 spans 14 residues, from the cysteine through the phenylalanine. Kept here is only the CDR3 DNA, which spans 42 bases and is read in frame from base 1. V gives up 6 bases and J gives up 6 bases, and the segment between their germline ends measures 17 bases. Genomic DNA was used as template for profiling of TCR beta VDJ combinations and CDR3 sequences. An Illumina HiSeq 2000 was the platform used for TCR repertoire sequencing. The source study handled its data this way. TRBV/TRBJ rearrangement plots, CDR3 size and DJ length profiles, and Simpson's diversity index were used to assess repertoires. The immunodominant clone was defined as the most abundant DNA sequence in deep sequencing data. CDR3 amino acid sequences were screened for sharing across subjects and compared with published repertoires and the VDJdb database. The public sequencing data were trimmed at Q25 with fastp and processed into clonotypes with MiXCR by TCRdb, which kept only in-frame beta chains. Every CDR3 protein is listed once, alongside the most common genes and DNA of its rows. For this entry, the V and J calls and clone size follow TCRdb and not the study's own pipeline. This sample has about 160,000 distinct CDR3 sequences in its table, and 40% to 50% of those were observed once. The ten top clones hold about 30% of the sample.

The rearranged segments are TRBV12-3 or TRBV12-4 and TRBJ1-2; a tentative D call is TRBD1 (6 bases match). The sequence was obtained from a human donor with aplastic anemia. The sequenced sample was sorted CD4+, CD8+, or CD8+CD57+ T cells (not recorded which) from PBMCs. The DNA is as follows: TGTGCCAGCAGCGAAACACAGGGCAAGGATGGCTACACCTTC. Translated, this is CASSETQGKDGYTF.